Below, one T cell receptor (beta chain) is given with its context. Its antigen is still unknown. No per-base quality is available; no much larger clone lies one base away. This entry comes from a study of identical twins (dated by TCRdb to 2016 to 2018). Concerning the study at large: TCR alpha and beta repertoires from monozygotic twins, unrelated adults of various ages and cord blood were deep-sequenced to test whether fetal clonotypes persist. Replicate twin experiments were performed at different times using different library preparation protocols to rule out contamination. Study-wide conclusions, independent of this receptor: Compared with coincidental sharing between unrelated individuals, out-of-frame TCR alpha sequences shared between twins had an excess of sequences with low generation probability. Conclusions relied on cross-sectional statistical analysis, since the same donors could not be followed over many years. Zero-insertion analyses could be partly confounded by invariant T cells such as MAIT and iNKT, though diverse VJ usage argued against such confounding for most clonotypes. Abundant cord blood beta clonotypes had fewer insertions, young adult naive repertoires showed a similar but weaker trend, and memory repertoires showed no such trend. A weaker excess of twin sharing was found in beta out-of-frame sequences because the signal-to-noise ratio was lowered by fewer shared sequences. Recombination models systematically underestimated out-of-frame TCR alpha sharing in monozygotic twins but agreed with sharing between unrelated individuals.

Spanning cysteine to phenylalanine, the CDR3 consists of 14 amino acids. The only DNA kept is the CDR3, 42 bases in frame from the first base. The germline V gene (reference sequence) provides CDR1 DFQATT and CDR2 SNEGSKA. V is trimmed back by 3 bases and J by 9 bases, and the junction contains 7 bases that no gene match accounts for. Preparation of the library involved 5' RACE. The data were produced on an Illumina HiSeq 2000. Template switching added a universal primer binding site, and the final cDNA carried a unique molecular identifier that allowed TCR cDNA molecules to be counted accurately. Specific primers in the conserved constant-segment region were used to synthesize first-strand cDNA for the TCR alpha and beta chains. To control for contamination, every cDNA library was double barcoded, receiving both a SMART-Mk sample barcode and Illumina barcodes. TruSeq adapter sequences, together with Illumina sample barcodes, were added in two successive PCR steps. The TCR alpha and beta cDNA libraries were sequenced on the Illumina HiSeq platform using custom primers. On the authors' methods: Raw reads were processed with MiGEC to extract unique molecular identifiers, and MiXCR was used to determine CDR3 positions. For each individual, recombination models were inferred using an EM algorithm with the repgenHMM and IGoR tools. Shared clonotypes were analyzed with the tcR package in R, and sharing was normalized by the product of cloneset sizes. To study raw recombination without the effects of thymic and clonal selection, out-of-frame nonproductive sequences were analyzed. TCRdb reran the public reads through fastp at Q25 and MiXCR, keeping productive beta chains. Rows with a matching CDR3 protein are joined into one entry that keeps the most common DNA and genes. TCRdb assigned the V and J calls; the authors' analysis was not used. In all, the sample holds more than 400,000 distinct CDR3 sequences, and about 15% of those were seen once. The top ten clonotypes cover about 0.4% of the sample.

Every donor in the study was a healthy Caucasian. The twin cohort comprised three pairs of female monozygotic twins, all aged roughly 18 to 30 years. Positive isolation kits from Invitrogen were used to isolate CD4+ and CD8+ T cell populations. These data are also associated with another study on yellow fever vaccine responses in identical twins. As that second study puts it: The T cell response to vaccination in identical twins was reported by the authors to appear partly convergent and partly personalized. The study precisely tracked vaccine-responding T cell clones in identical twins.

The receptor was derived from a woman aged 18-29 years in good health. Rearrangement joined TRBV20-1 to TRBJ2-1, with 11 bases aligning to TRBD2. The sample consisted of CD4+ T cells sorted from blood. This receptor carries the CDR3 CSASLAGGWGEQFF. The bases are TGCAGTGCTAGTCTAGCGGGGGGATGGGGTGAGCAGTTCTTC.